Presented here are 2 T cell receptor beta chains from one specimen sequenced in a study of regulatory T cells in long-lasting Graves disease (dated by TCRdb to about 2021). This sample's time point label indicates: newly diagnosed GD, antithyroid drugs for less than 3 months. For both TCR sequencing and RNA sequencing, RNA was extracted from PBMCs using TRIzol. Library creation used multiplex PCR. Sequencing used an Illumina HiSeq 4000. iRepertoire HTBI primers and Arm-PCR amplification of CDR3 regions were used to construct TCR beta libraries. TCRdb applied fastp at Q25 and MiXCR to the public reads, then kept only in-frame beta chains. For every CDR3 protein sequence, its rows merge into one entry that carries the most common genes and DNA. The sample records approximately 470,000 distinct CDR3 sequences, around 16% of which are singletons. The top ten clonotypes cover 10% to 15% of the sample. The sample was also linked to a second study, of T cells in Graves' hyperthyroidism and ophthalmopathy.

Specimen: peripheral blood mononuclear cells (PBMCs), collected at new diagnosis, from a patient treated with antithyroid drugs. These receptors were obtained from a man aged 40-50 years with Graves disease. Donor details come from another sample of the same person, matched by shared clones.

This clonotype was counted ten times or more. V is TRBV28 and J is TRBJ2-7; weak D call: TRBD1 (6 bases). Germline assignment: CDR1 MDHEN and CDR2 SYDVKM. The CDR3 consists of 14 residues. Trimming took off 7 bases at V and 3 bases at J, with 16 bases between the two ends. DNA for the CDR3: TGTGCCAGCAAGCCCGGGACACTAAACTACGAGCAGTACTTC. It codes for CASKPGTLNYEQYF.

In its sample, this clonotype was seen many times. DNA for the CDR3: TGTGCCAGCAGCTGGACTAATACCTACGAGCAGTACTTC. Protein sequence: CASSWTNTYEQYF. The chain has TRBV11-3 and TRBJ2-7; D is possibly TRBD2 (6 bases). Germline V CDR1 and CDR2: SGHNT, YENEEA. V was clipped by 4 bases and J by 2 bases, with 9 bases between them. The CDR3 runs to 13 residues. The variable domain in full, with the rest retrieved from reference TRBV11-3 and TRBJ2-7, is EAGVVQSPRYKIIEKKQPVAFWCNPISGHNTLYWYLQNLGQGPELLIRYENEEAVDDSQLPKDRFSAERLKGVDSTLKIQPAELGDSAVYLCASSWTNTYEQYFGPGTRLTVT.